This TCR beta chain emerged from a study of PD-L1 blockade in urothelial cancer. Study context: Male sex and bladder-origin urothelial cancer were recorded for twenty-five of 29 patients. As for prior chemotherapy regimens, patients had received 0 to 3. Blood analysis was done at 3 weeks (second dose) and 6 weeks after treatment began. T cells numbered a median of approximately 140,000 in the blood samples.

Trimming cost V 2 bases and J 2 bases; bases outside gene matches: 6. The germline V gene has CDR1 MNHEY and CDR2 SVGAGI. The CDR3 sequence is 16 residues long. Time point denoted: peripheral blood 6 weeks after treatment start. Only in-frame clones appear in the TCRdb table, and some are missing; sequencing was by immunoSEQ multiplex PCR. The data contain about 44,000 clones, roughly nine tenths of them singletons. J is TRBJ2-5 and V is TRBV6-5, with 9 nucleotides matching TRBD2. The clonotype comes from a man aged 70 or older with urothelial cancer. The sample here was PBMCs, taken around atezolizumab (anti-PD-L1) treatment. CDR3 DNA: TGTGCCAGCAGTTACGGGGGAGCGGGGGGTCAAGAGACCCAGTACTTC. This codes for CASSYGGAGGQETQYF.